One T cell receptor beta chain is described in this entry. This CDR3 contains 15 residues. Germline trimming cut 4 bases from V and 4 bases from J; bases unmatched to any gene: 10. Germline V CDR1 and CDR2: SGDLS, YYNGEE. cDNA came from around 0.5 to 1 ug RNA primed by random hexamers. Amplification of TCR beta CDR3 spanned 54 Vbeta and 13 Jbeta via immunoSEQ multiplex PCR. TCRdb re-derived calls from the immunoSEQ multiplex PCR reads in MiXCR, one entry per CDR3 protein. The sample consists of hundreds of thousands of distinct CDR3 sequences, almost 85% of them appearing once. This entry belongs to a study of CD8 T cells in Susac syndrome. The study sequenced TCR beta in blood CD8+ and CD4+ T cells.

The material sequenced was CD8+ T cells from PBMCs. The origin of this receptor is a human donor with multiple sclerosis. The V and J genes are TRBV9 and TRBJ2-7; TRBD2 matches at 8 bases. As DNA, the CDR3 is TGTGCCAGCAGCCCTAACCGGGAGGGCCAATACGAGCAGTACTTC. Translated, it gives CASSPNREGQYEQYF.